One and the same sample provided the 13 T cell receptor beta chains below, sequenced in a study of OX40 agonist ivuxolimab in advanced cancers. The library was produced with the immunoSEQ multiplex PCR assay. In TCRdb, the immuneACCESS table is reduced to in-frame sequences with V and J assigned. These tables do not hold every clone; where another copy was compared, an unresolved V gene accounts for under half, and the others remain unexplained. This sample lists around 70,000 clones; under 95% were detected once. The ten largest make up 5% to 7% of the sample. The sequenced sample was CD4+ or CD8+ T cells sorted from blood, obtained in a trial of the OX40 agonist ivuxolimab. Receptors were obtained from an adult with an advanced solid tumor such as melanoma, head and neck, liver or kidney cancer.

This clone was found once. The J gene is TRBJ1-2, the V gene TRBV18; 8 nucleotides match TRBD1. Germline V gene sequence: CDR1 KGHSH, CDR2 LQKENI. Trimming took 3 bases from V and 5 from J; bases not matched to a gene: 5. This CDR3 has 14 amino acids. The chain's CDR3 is CASSPAGGGYGYTF. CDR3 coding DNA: TGTGCCAGCTCACCCGCAGGGGGCGGATATGGCTACACCTTC. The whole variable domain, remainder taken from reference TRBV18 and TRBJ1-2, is NAGVMQNPRHLVRRRGQEARLRCSPMKGHSHVYWYRQLPEEGLKFMVYLQKENIIDESGMPKERFSAEFPKEGPSILRIQQVVRGDSAAYFCASSPAGGGYGYTFGSGTRLTVV.

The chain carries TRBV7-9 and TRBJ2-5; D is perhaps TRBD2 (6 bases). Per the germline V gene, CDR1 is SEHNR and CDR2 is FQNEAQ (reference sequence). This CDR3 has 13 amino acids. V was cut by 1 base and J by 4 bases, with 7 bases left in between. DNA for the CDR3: TGTGCCAGCAGCTTAGGGGGGGTAGAGACCCAGTACTTC. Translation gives CASSLGGVETQYF.

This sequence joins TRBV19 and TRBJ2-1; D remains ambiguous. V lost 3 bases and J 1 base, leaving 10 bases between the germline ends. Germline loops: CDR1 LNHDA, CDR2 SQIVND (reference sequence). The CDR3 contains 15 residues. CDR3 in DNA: TGTGCCAGTAGTATGTCGGGTTATTCCTACAATGAGCAGTTCTTC. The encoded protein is CASSMSGYSYNEQFF.

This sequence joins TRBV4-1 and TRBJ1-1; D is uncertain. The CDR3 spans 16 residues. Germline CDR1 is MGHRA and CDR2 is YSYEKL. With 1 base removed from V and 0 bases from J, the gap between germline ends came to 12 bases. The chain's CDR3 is CASSQGEVSLNTEAFF. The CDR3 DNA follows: TGCGCCAGCAGCCAAGGGGAGGTCAGTTTGAACACTGAAGCTTTCTTT.

CDR3 nucleotide sequence: TGTGCCAGCAGCTTACCTCTAGCGGGGAGGGCCCAAGAGACCCAGTACTTC. This translates into CASSLPLAGRAQETQYF. The chain carries TRBV7-9 and TRBJ2-5; 9 bases fit TRBD2. The trim removed 2 bases at V and 1 base at J, leaving 8 bases unmatched. The germline gives CDR1 SEHNR, CDR2 FQNEAQ (reference sequence). The CDR3 is 17 residues long. The whole variable domain, remainder taken from reference TRBV7-9 and TRBJ2-5, is DTGVSQNPRHKITKRGQNVTFRCDPISEHNRLYWYRQTLGQGPEFLTYFQNEAQLEKSRLLSDRFSAERPKGSFSTLEIQRTEQGDSAMYLCASSLPLAGRAQETQYFGPGTRLLVL.

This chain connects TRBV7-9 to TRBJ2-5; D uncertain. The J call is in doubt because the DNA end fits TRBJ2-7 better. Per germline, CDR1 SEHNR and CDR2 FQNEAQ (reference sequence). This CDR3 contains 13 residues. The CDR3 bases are TGTGCCAGCAGCTTAGCCCTAACGTACGAGCAGTACTTC. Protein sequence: CASSLALTYEQYF.

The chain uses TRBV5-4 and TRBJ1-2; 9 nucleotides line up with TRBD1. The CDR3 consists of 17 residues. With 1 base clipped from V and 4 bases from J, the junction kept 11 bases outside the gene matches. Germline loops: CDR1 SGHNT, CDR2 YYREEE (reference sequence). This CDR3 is CASSLTGTGFLLYGYTF. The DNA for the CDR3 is TGTGCCAGCAGCTTGACCGGGACAGGGTTCCTCCTCTATGGCTACACCTTC.

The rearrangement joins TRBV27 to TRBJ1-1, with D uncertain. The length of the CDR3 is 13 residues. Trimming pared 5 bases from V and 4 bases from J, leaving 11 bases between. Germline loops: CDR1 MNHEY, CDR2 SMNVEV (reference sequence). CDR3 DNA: TGTGCCAGCAGTACAAGGGCGGGCACTGAAGCTTTCTTT. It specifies CASSTRAGTEAFF.

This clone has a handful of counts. This CDR3 reads CASTLRSGNQPQHF. CDR3 DNA sequence: TGTGCCAGCACCCTTCGGAGTGGCAATCAGCCCCAGCATTTT. This rearrangement joins TRBV27 to TRBJ1-5, with D uncertain. The CDR3 contains 14 residues. Germline V gene sequence: CDR1 MNHEY, CDR2 SMNVEV (reference sequence). Trimming pared 7 bases from V and 2 bases from J, leaving 12 bases between.

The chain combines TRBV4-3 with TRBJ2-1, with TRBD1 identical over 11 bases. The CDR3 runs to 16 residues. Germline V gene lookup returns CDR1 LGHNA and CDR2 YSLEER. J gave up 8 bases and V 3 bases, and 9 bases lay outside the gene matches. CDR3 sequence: CASSQPGTGGQDEQFF. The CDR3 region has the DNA TGCGCCAGCAGCCAGCCCGGGACAGGGGGTCAGGATGAGCAGTTCTTC.

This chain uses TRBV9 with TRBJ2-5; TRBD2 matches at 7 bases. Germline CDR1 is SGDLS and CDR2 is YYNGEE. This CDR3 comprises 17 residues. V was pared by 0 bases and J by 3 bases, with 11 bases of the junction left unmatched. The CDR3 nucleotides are TGTGCCAGCAGCGTAGAGGGTTCAACTAGCGCGAAAGAGACCCAGTACTTC. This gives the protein CASSVEGSTSAKETQYF.

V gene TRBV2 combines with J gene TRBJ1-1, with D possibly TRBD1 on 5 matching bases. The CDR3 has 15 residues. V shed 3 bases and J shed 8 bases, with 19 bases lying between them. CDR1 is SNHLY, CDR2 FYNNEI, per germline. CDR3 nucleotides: TGTGCCAGCAGTGACCCAGGGACGGAAAAATCGGAAGCTTTCTTT. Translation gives CASSDPGTEKSEAFF.

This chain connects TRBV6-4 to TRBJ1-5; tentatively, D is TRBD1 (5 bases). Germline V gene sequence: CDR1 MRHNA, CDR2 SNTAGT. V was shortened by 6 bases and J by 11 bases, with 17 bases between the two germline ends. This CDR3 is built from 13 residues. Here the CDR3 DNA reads TGTGCCAGCAGCGAGGGACTCCCCGTGGCCCAGCATTTT. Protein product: CASSEGLPVAQHF.